This T cell receptor beta chain was captured in a study of response to subunit inactivated influenza vaccine. Study-wide findings and caveats: Authors suggested each seasonal influenza vaccination recruits few new T cells.

In TCRdb, the RT-PCR reads were re-called with MiXCR into one record per CDR3 protein. The profile shows 550,000 to 800,000 distinct CDR3 sequences, around 16% of them singletons. This clonotype was detected only once. Its target is not known. In germline, CDR1 is LGHNA, CDR2 YSLEER. The CDR3 consists of 15 residues. J gave up 2 bases and V 0 bases, and 4 bases lay outside the gene matches. The chain joins TRBV4-3 to TRBJ2-7; 7 nucleotides agree with TRBD1. This clonotype was obtained from a man aged 45-65 years who received an inactivated influenza vaccine. The specimen was PBMCs from blood, collected 11 to 12 days after vaccination. CDR3 in DNA: TGCGCCAGCAGCCAAGAGGGGACAGAAACCTACGAGCAGTACTTC. This sequence encodes CASSQEGTETYEQYF.